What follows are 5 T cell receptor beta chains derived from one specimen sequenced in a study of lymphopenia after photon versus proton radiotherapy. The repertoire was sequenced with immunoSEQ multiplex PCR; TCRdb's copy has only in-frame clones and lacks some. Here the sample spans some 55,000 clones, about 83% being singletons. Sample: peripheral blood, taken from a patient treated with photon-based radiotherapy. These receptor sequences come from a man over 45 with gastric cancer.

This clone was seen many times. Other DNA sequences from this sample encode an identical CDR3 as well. The CDR3 protein is CASSTDRVLAKNIQYF. The CDR3 DNA is TGTGCCAGCAGCACGGACAGGGTCCTAGCCAAAAACATTCAGTACTTC. The chain has TRBV5-8 and TRBJ2-4, with 8 bases matching TRBD1. Germline-derived CDR1 and CDR2 are SGHTS and YDEGEE. The CDR3 consists of 16 residues. The V and J ends lost 4 bases and 0 bases, in that order; junction bases with no gene match: 6.

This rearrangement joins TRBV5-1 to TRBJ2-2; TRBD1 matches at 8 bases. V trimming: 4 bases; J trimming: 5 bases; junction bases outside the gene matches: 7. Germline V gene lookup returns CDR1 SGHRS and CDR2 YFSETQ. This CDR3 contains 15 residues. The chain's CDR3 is CASSLWTGRTGELFF. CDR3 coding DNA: TGCGCCAGCAGCCTATGGACAGGGAGGACCGGGGAGCTGTTTTTT.

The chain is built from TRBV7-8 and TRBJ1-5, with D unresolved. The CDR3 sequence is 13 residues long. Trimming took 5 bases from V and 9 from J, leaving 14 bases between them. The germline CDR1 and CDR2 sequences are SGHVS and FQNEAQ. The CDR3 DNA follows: TGTGCCAGCAGCGACCAACGCTCCCTGCCCCAGCATTTT. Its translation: CASSDQRSLPQHF.

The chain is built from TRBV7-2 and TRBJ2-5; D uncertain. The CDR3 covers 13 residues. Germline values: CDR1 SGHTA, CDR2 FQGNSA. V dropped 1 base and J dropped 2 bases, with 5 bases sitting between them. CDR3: CASSLVGQETQYF. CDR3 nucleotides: TGTGCCAGCAGCTTAGTTGGGCAAGAGACCCAGTACTTC.

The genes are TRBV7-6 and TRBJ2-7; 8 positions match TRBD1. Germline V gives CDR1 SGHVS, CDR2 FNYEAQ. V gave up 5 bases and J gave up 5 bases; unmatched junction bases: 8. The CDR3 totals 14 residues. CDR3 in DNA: TGTGCCAGCAGCGCCGGGACAGGCGGCGACGAGCAGTACTTC. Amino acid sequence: CASSAGTGGDEQYF.